The next 2 T cell receptor beta chains were all read from a single sample in a study of blood T cell repertoires in COVID-19 (dated by TCRdb to the early 2020s). Library preparation employed the immunoSEQ multiplex PCR assay. Sourced from immuneACCESS, this table was stored by TCRdb with only in-frame sequences that have V and J called. A share of the clones is absent; for the studies checked, an unresolved V gene accounts for under half, and the remainder has no known explanation. This sample holds about 160,000 clones; around 80% were observed only once. Around a fifth of the sample belongs to the ten largest clones. Sequencing was done on a sample of peripheral blood. Receptor source: an elderly woman with acute or convalescent COVID-19.

This rearrangement joins TRBV7-8 to TRBJ1-2; D unclear. This CDR3 spans 15 amino acids. V was pared by 2 bases and J by 7 bases, with 17 bases between. From germline, CDR1 is SGHVS and CDR2 FQNEAQ. For the CDR3, the DNA is TGTGCCAGCAGCTTATCCGAGGTCCCCATAGGTGGCTACACCTTC. Amino acid sequence: CASSLSEVPIGGYTF.

This chain connects TRBV20-1 to TRBJ2-3; 7 positions match TRBD2. The ends lost 5 bases at V and 13 bases at J; junction bases unmatched: 6. CDR3 length equals 10 residues. The germline V gene encodes CDR1 DFQATT and CDR2 SNEGSKA (reference sequence). The CDR3 loop is CSARLAGEYF. DNA of the CDR3: TGCAGTGCTCGTCTGGCGGGGGAGTATTTT.